Listed below are T cell receptor beta chains from one sample, sequenced in a study of blood T cells in healthy people across ages. TCRdb passed the 5' RACE reads through MiXCR, listing each CDR3 protein once. This sample carries some 1.5 million distinct CDR3 sequences, 35% to 45% of them seen once, and the ten largest clones take approximately 4.1%. Sequenced: blood. The receptors were sampled from a woman aged 18-29 years in good health. CDR3s include the opening cysteine and the closing phenylalanine or tryptophan. D genes are given only for firm matches. Clone size appears in some rows only: once, few, many, or a class for an expanded clone.

d_gene: NA
abundance: few
v_gene: TRBV2
j_gene: TRBJ2-7
CDR3aa: CASSEGGGADYEQYF
CDR3nt: TGTGCCAGCAGTGAGGGAGGGGGCGCGGATTACGAGCAGTACTTC

d_gene: NA
abundance: few
v_gene: TRBV3-1
j_gene: TRBJ2-1
CDR3aa: CASSLSLAAEQFF
CDR3nt: TGTGCCAGCAGCCTCTCCCTGGCTGCTGAGCAGTTCTTC

d_gene: NA
abundance: NA
v_gene: TRBV11-2
j_gene: TRBJ2-3
CDR3aa: CASSPGTGSQYF
CDR3nt: TGTGCCAGCAGCCCGGGAACAGGGTCGCAGTATTTT

d_gene: TRBD1
abundance: NA
v_gene: TRBV20-1
j_gene: TRBJ1-5
CDR3aa: CSALGQVNQPQHF
CDR3nt: TGCAGTGCCTTGGGACAGGTTAATCAGCCCCAGCATTTT

d_gene: NA
abundance: NA
v_gene: TRBV12-3/TRBV12-4
j_gene: TRBJ1-6
CDR3aa: CASSATYGRQIEALHF
CDR3nt: TGTGCCAGCAGCGCCACATACGGCCGACAGATCGAAGCCCTCCACTTT

d_gene: NA
abundance: once
v_gene: TRBV7-9
j_gene: TRBJ1-2
CDR3aa: CASSQAQRVNNYGYTF
CDR3nt: TGTGCCAGCAGCCAGGCGCAAAGAGTAAATAACTATGGCTACACCTTC

d_gene: TRBD2
abundance: NA
v_gene: TRBV5-6
j_gene: TRBJ2-1
CDR3aa: CASSLTLAGDHNEQFF
CDR3nt: TGTGCCAGCAGCTTGACTCTAGCGGGGGATCACAATGAGCAGTTCTTC

d_gene: NA
abundance: few
v_gene: TRBV4-1
j_gene: TRBJ2-7
CDR3aa: CASSQDPGISYEQYF
CDR3nt: TGCGCCAGCAGCCAAGACCCGGGTATATCCTACGAGCAGTACTTC

d_gene: NA
abundance: NA
v_gene: TRBV6-6
j_gene: TRBJ2-4
CDR3aa: CASSYSSRHGQYF
CDR3nt: TGTGCCAGCAGTTACTCGAGCCGACACGGGCAGTACTTC

d_gene: NA
abundance: NA
v_gene: TRBV24-1
j_gene: TRBJ1-1
CDR3aa: CATKRTELIGGTEAFF
CDR3nt: TGTGCCACCAAAAGGACAGAGCTTATCGGGGGCACTGAAGCTTTCTTT

d_gene: TRBD1
abundance: NA
v_gene: TRBV27
j_gene: TRBJ1-1
CDR3aa: CASRSRDRGATEAFF
CDR3nt: TGTGCCAGCAGGAGTAGGGACAGGGGGGCCACTGAAGCTTTCTTT

d_gene: NA
abundance: NA
v_gene: TRBV7-2
j_gene: TRBJ2-7
CDR3aa: CASRSIPGRGYEQYF
CDR3nt: TGTGCCAGCAGGTCAATACCCGGGAGAGGTTACGAGCAGTACTTC